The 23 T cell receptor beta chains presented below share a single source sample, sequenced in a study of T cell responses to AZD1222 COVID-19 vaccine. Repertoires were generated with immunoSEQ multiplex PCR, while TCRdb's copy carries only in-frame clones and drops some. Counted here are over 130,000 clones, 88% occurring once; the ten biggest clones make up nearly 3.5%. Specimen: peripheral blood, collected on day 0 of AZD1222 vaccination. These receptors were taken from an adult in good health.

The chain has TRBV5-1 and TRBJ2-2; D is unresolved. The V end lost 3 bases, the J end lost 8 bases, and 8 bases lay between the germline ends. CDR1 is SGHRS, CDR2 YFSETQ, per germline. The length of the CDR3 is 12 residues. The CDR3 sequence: CASSWVKGELFF. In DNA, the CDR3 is TGCGCCAGCAGCTGGGTAAAAGGGGAGCTGTTTTTT.

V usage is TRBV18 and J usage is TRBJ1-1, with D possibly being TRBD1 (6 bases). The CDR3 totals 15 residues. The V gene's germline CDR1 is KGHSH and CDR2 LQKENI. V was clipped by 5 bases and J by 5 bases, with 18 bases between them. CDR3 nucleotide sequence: TGTGCCAGCTCAGAGGGGCGGGGGCGAGGAACTGAAGCTTTCTTT. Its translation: CASSEGRGRGTEAFF.

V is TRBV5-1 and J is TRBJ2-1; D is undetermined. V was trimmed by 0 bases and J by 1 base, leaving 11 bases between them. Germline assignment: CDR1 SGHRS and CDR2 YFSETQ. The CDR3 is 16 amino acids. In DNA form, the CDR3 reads TGCGCCAGCAGCTTGGGATCGTCAAGTTCCTACAATGAGCAGTTCTTC. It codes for CASSLGSSSSYNEQFF.

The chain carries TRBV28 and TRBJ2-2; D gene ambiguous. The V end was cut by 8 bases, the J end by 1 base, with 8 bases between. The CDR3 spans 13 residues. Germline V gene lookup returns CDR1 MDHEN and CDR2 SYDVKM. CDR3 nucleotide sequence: TGTGCCAGCCTTAAGGGGAACACCGGGGAGCTGTTTTTT. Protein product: CASLKGNTGELFF.

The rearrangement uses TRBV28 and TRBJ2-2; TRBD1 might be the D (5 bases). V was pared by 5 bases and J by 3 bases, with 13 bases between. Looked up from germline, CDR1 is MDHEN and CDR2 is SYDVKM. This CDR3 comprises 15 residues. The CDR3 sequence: CASSPRGRDTGELFF. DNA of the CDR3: TGTGCCAGCAGTCCCCGAGGCAGGGACACCGGGGAGCTGTTTTTT.

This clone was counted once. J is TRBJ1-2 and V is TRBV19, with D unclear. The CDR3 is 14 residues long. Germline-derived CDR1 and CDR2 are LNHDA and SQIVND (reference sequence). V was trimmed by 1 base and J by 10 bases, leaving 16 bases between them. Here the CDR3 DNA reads TGTGCCAGTAGTATAGTGGAACAGACTTCACCCTACACCTTC. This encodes CASSIVEQTSPYTF.

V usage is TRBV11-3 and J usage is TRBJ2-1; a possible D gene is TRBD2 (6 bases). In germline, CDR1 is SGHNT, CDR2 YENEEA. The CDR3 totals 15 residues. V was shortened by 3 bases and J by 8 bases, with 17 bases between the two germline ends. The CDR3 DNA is TGTGCCAGCAGCTTCGGAGGGAGGAGTGACGATGAGCAGTTCTTC. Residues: CASSFGGRSDDEQFF.

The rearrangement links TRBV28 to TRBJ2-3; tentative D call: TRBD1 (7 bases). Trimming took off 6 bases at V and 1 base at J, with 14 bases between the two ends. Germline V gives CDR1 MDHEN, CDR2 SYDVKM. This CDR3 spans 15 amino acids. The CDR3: CASRPTGEGTDTQYF. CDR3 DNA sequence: TGTGCCAGCAGACCTACAGGGGAGGGCACAGATACGCAGTATTTT.

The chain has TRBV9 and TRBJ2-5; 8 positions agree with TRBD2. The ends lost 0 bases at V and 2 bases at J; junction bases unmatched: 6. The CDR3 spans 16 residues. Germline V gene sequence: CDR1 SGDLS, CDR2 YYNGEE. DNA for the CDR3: TGTGCCAGCAGCGTAGCGGGCGGGAGGCAACAAGAGACCCAGTACTTC. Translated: CASSVAGGRQQETQYF.

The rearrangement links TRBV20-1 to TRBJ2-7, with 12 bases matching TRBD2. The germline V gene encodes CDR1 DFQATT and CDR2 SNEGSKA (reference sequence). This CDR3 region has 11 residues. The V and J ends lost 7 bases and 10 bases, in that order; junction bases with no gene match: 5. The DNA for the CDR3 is TGCAGTGTTAGGACTAGCGGGAACCAGTACTTC. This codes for CSVRTSGNQYF.

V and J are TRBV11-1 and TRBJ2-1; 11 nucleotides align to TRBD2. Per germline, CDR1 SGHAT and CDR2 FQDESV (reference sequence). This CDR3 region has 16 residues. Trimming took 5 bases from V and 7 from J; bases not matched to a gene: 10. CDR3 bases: TGTGCCAGCAGCATCGCCTTGGGACTAGCGGATAATGAGCAGTTCTTC. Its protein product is CASSIALGLADNEQFF. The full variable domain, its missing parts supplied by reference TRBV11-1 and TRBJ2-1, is EAEVAQSPRYKITEKSQAVAFWCDPISGHATLYWYRQILGQGPELLVQFQDESVVDDSQLPKDRFSAERLKGVDSTLKIQPAELGDSAMYLCASSIALGLADNEQFFGPGTRLTVL.

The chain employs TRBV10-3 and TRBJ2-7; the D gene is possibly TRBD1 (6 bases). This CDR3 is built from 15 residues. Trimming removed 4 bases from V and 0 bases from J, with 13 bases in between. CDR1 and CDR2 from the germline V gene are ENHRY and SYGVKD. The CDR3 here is CAISGGQGSSYEQYF. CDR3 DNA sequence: TGTGCCATCAGTGGGGGGCAGGGGAGCTCCTACGAGCAGTACTTC.

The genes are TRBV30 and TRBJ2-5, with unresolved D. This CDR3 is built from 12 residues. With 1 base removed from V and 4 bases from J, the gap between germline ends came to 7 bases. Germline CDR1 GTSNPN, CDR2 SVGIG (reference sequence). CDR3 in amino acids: CAWSAKTETQYF. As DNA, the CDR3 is TGTGCCTGGAGTGCAAAGACAGAGACCCAGTACTTC.

The CDR3 sequence is CASSSGTPTYEQYF. CDR3 DNA: TGTGCCAGCAGTTCCGGGACTCCCACTTACGAGCAGTACTTC. This chain links TRBV6-2 or TRBV6-3 with TRBJ2-7; perhaps TRBD2 as D (6 bases). Germline V gene sequence: CDR1 MNHEY, CDR2 SVGEGT. Trimming removed 4 bases at V and 4 bases at J, with 14 bases between. CDR3 length: 14 amino acids.

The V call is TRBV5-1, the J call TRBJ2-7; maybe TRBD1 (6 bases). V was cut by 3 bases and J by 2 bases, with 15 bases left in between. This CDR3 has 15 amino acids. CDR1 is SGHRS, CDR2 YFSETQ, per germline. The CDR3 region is CASSSGQLATYEQYF. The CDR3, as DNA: TGCGCCAGCAGCTCGGGACAACTTGCAACCTACGAGCAGTACTTC.

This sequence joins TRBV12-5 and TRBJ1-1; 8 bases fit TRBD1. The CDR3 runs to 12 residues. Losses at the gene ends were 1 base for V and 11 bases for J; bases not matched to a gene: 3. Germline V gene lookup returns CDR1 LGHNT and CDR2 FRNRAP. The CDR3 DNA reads TGTGCTAGTGGTTTGGGGGACAGGATGGCTTTCTTT. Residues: CASGLGDRMAFF.

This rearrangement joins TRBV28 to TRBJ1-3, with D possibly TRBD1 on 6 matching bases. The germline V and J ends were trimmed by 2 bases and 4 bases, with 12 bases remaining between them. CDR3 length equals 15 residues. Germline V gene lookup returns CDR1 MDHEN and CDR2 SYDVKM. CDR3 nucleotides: TGTGCCAGCAGTTTACCTCTTACAGGGGGAAACACCATATATTTT. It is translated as CASSLPLTGGNTIYF.

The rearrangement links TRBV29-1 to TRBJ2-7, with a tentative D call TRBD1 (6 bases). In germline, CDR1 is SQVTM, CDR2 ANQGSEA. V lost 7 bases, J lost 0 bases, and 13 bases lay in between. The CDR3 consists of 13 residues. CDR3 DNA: TGCAGCGCTAGACAGGAAAACTCCTACGAGCAGTACTTC. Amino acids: CSARQENSYEQYF.

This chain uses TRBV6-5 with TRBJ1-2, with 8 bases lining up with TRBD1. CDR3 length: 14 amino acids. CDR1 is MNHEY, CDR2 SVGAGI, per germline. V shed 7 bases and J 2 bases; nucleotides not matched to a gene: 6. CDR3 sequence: CASTQDRGNYGYTF. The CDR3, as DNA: TGTGCCAGCACTCAAGACAGGGGCAACTATGGCTACACCTTC.

The CDR3 loop is CASSSNSGVSYEQYF. CDR3 nucleotide sequence: TGTGCCAGTAGCTCAAATAGCGGGGTATCCTACGAGCAGTACTTC. V usage is TRBV19 and J usage is TRBJ2-7; 8 nucleotides agree with TRBD2. Germline V gives CDR1 LNHDA, CDR2 SQIVND (reference sequence). The CDR3 covers 15 residues. With V trimmed by 6 bases and J by 1 base, 8 bases remained unmatched. The full variable domain, with the rest looked up from reference TRBV19 and TRBJ2-7, is DGGITQSPKYLFRKEGQNVTLSCEQNLNHDAMYWYRQDPGQGLRLIYYSQIVNDFQKGDIAEGYSVSREKKESFPLTVTSAQKNPTAFYLCASSSNSGVSYEQYFGPGTRLTVT.

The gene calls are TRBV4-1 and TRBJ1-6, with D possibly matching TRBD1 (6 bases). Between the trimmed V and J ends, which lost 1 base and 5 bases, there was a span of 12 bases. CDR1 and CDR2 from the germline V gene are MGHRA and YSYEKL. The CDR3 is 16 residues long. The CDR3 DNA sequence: TGCGCCAGCAGCCAAGGAACAGGGCTAAATAATTCACCCCTCCACTTT. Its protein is CASSQGTGLNNSPLHF.

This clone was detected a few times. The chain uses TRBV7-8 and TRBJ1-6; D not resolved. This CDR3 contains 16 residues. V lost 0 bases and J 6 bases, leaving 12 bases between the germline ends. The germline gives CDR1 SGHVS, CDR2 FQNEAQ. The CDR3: CASSLALLGTNSPLHF. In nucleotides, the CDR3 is TGTGCCAGCAGCTTAGCCCTCCTTGGCACTAATTCACCCCTCCACTTT.

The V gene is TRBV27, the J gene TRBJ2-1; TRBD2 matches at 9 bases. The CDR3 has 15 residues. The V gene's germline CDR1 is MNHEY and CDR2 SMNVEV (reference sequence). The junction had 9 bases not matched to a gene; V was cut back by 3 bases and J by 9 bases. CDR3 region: CASSFMVAGVSEQFF. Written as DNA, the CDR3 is TGTGCCAGCAGTTTTATGGTAGCGGGAGTAAGTGAGCAGTTCTTC.